Listed below are T cell receptor beta chains from one sample, sequenced in a study of blood T cell repertoires in COVID-19. Sequencing was performed with immunoSEQ multiplex PCR; in TCRdb, only in-frame clones are kept and a portion is missing. Among more than 150,000 clones listed, about 88% were seen once. Input material: peripheral blood. These receptors were taken from a man between 60 and 75 years old with COVID-19, enrolled during active disease. Both conserved end residues are part of each CDR3. Each record gives: V gene, J gene, CDR3 length, CDR3 protein.

V gene: TRBV9
J gene: TRBJ2-7
CDR3 length: 14
CDR3 protein: CASSPSGGSYEQYF

V gene: TRBV19
J gene: TRBJ1-6
CDR3 length: 15
CDR3 protein: CASSISPTVNSPLHF

V gene: TRBV3-1/TRBV3-2
J gene: TRBJ1-1
CDR3 length: 13
CDR3 protein: CASSPDGGTKAFF

V gene: TRBV6-2/TRBV6-3
J gene: TRBJ2-3
CDR3 length: 14
CDR3 protein: CASSQGLAGGRLHF

V gene: TRBV13
J gene: TRBJ2-6
CDR3 length: 18
CDR3 protein: CASNQRDRKYSGANVLTF

V gene: TRBV19
J gene: TRBJ1-5
CDR3 length: 14
CDR3 protein: CASTSTGGGQPQHF

V gene: TRBV7-9
J gene: TRBJ2-3
CDR3 length: 15
CDR3 protein: CASSTLRGYTDTQYF

V gene: TRBV12-3/TRBV12-4
J gene: TRBJ1-1
CDR3 length: 13
CDR3 protein: CASSYPGKREAFF

V gene: TRBV2
J gene: TRBJ1-1
CDR3 length: 12
CDR3 protein: CASSITVAEAFF

V gene: TRBV6-6
J gene: TRBJ1-1
CDR3 length: 13
CDR3 protein: CASSYTGHTEAFF

V gene: TRBV20-1
J gene: TRBJ1-2
CDR3 length: 12
CDR3 protein: CSASLQNYGYTF

V gene: TRBV6-5
J gene: TRBJ2-7
CDR3 length: 14
CDR3 protein: CASNLGQRAYEQYF

V gene: TRBV24-1
J gene: TRBJ2-1
CDR3 length: 16
CDR3 protein: CATSDRAGTGGAEQFF

V gene: TRBV7-9
J gene: TRBJ2-2
CDR3 length: 13
CDR3 protein: CASRDSITGELFF

V gene: TRBV18
J gene: TRBJ1-1
CDR3 length: 13
CDR3 protein: CASSPSFNAEAFF

V gene: TRBV18
J gene: TRBJ2-3
CDR3 length: 16
CDR3 protein: CASSPRTGKSTDTQYF

V gene: TRBV28
J gene: TRBJ1-2
CDR3 length: 14
CDR3 protein: CASMWGSNNYGYTF

V gene: TRBV6-2/TRBV6-3
J gene: TRBJ2-3
CDR3 length: 14
CDR3 protein: CASSLALRTDTQYF